This T cell receptor beta chain appears in the sequencing data of a study of T-cell reconstitution after alpha-beta-depleted transplantation in children. Preparation of the TCRbeta library involved a method that used unique molecular identifiers. TCRdb processed the PCR reads anew with MiXCR; each CDR3 protein has one entry. The sample holds roughly 82,000 distinct CDR3 sequences, 13% to 15% seen once. Study results and caveats: Reports say that about two months after transplant, the alpha-beta T cells came out of several hundred graft clones that had expanded.

Notes on this clonotype: What it binds is unknown.

The CDR3 totals 13 residues. Trimming left V 0 bases short and J 3 bases short, with 7 bases between. Germline V gene data show CDR1 as SGHRS and CDR2 as YFSETQ. The clonotype was recovered from a male patient between 2 and 9 years old who had a stem cell transplant for acute lymphoblastic leukemia, so the T cells may come from the graft donor. V is TRBV5-1 and J is TRBJ2-7; D is perhaps TRBD2 (5 bases). The sample here was PBMCs, mostly from graft donor cells, taken 180 days after TCRalphabeta/CD19-depleted stem cell transplant. The CDR3 DNA is TGCGCCAGCAGCTTGGGACTATACTACGAGCAGTACTTC. It yields the protein CASSLGLYYEQYF.